What follows describes a single T cell receptor beta chain. Its antigen is not identified. The authors obtained over 95% purity in all sorted populations. The entry originates in a study of beta chain features in type 1 diabetes. For the study at large: The number of sorted cells examined across all samples was under 140,000,000.

General observations from the study: Type 1 diabetes patients showed a moderate but significant shortening of TCRB CDR3s in all four CD4+ subsets. Lower insertion and higher deletion counts appeared at VDJ junctions in type 1 diabetes patients.

Investigators reverse transcribed all isolated RNA, so they sequenced expressed TCRB transcripts. Roughly 3.5 million reads per sample were averaged for naive, central memory and regulatory samples. TCRdb's copy holds only in-frame clones and misses some; the assay was immunoSEQ multiplex PCR. The sample shows 600,000 to 700,000 clones, around an eighth of them seen only once. The sequenced material came from naive CD4+ T cells from blood. The TCR sequence derives from a man aged 25 to 40 with type 1 diabetes.

CDR3 DNA: TGTGCCAGCAGACTCCTTACAGGGGGAGACGAGACCCAGTACTTC. Translated: CASRLLTGGDETQYF. V gene TRBV28 combines with J gene TRBJ2-5; the match to TRBD1 covers 8 bases. CDR3 size: 15 residues. The germline CDR1 and CDR2 sequences are MDHEN and SYDVKM. Trimming cost V 6 bases and J 5 bases; bases outside gene matches: 11. The entire variable domain, with the rest obtained from reference TRBV28 and TRBJ2-5, is as follows: DVKVTQSSRYLVKRTGEKVFLECVQDMDHENMFWYRQDPGLGLRLIYFSYDVKMKEKGDIPEGYSVSREKKERFSLILESASTNQTSMYLCASRLLTGGDETQYFGPGTRLLVL.